This is a list of T cell receptor beta chains from one sample in a study of cytomegalovirus exposure and HLA in healthy donors. Method: immunoSEQ multiplex PCR; TCRdb's copy keeps in-frame clones and lacks some. Seen here are 100,000 or so clones, 73% observed once, and the top ten hold about 3.5%. The sample was PBMCs. The origin of the receptors is a man aged 40-49 years in good health and CMV-seronegative. Each CDR3 is given with its conserved first and last residue. A D gene is named only where the DNA matches it firmly. The size entry is marked missing in some rows and otherwise reads once, few, many or a size class.

clone size	D gene	V gene	CDR3 length	J gene	CDR3 DNA	CDR3 protein
-	-	TRBV6-5	11	TRBJ2-4	TGTGCCAGCAGTTATCAGGCCATTCAGTACTTC	CASSYQAIQYF
-	-	TRBV30	16	TRBJ2-2	TGTGCCTGGAGGCCTAGCCCGGGGGGCCTCACCGGGGAGCTGTTTTTT	CAWRPSPGGLTGELFF
-	TRBD1	TRBV28	19	TRBJ1-3	TGTGCCAGCAGTCCGTCTCTTGCCGGGACAGGGGATTTTAGAAACACCATATATTTT	CASSPSLAGTGDFRNTIYF
-	TRBD1	TRBV4-2	12	TRBJ1-2	TGTGCCAGCAGCCGGGACAGGAAAGGCTACACCTTC	CASSRDRKGYTF
-	-	TRBV7-8	13	TRBJ2-5	TGTGCCAGCAGCTTACACGACTCTGGGACCCAGTACTTC	CASSLHDSGTQYF
few	-	TRBV6-1	16	TRBJ1-4	TGTGCCAGCAGTGAAGGACGACTGGGAGTAGGTGAAAAACTGTTTTTT	CASSEGRLGVGEKLFF
-	-	TRBV19	16	TRBJ2-7	TGTGCCAGTAGTTCGGGAGACACTAAAGCCTTCTACGAGCAGTACTTC	CASSSGDTKAFYEQYF
-	-	TRBV2	13	TRBJ1-2	TGTGCCAGCAGTGAAGTGCTAAACTATGGCTACACCTTC	CASSEVLNYGYTF
-	TRBD2	TRBV5-6	15	TRBJ2-1	TGTGCCAGCAGCCAAAGACTAGCCCCATACAATGAGCAGTTCTTC	CASSQRLAPYNEQFF
once	TRBD1	TRBV29-1	14	TRBJ1-1	TGCAGCGCGGACAGGGCGGGAGAAGGGACTGAAGCTTTCTTT	CSADRAGEGTEAFF
once	-	TRBV7-2	13	TRBJ2-1	TGTGCCAGCAGCTTAGAACTTCGCAATGAGCAGTTCTTC	CASSLELRNEQFF
-	-	TRBV7-8	15	TRBJ2-3	TGTGCCAGCAGCTTCGGAGACTATTATGCAGATACGCAGTATTTT	CASSFGDYYADTQYF
-	-	TRBV4-2	15	TRBJ1-2	TGTGCCAGCAGCCAAGTACGAACAGTAAAGAATGGCTACACCTTC	CASSQVRTVKNGYTF
-	-	TRBV2	15	TRBJ1-3	TGTGCCAGCAGCGCACAGGGTAACTCTGGAAACACCATATATTTT	CASSAQGNSGNTIYF
-	TRBD1	TRBV7-2	15	TRBJ1-6	TGTGCCAGCAGCCGTGACAGGGCAGATAATTCACCCCTCCACTTT	CASSRDRADNSPLHF
-	TRBD1	TRBV4-1	14	TRBJ2-7	TGCGCCAGCAGCCAGGGGGACAGCGCATACGAGCAGTACTTC	CASSQGDSAYEQYF
-	TRBD2	TRBV9	15	TRBJ2-7	TGTGCCAGCAGCGTAAGCGGGGGGATAGGGTACGAGCAGTACTTC	CASSVSGGIGYEQYF
few	TRBD2	TRBV4-3	16	TRBJ2-3	TGCGCCAGCAGCACCAGAGCGGGGGGGCCTTTAGATACGCAGTATTTT	CASSTRAGGPLDTQYF
-	TRBD1	TRBV29-1	14	TRBJ2-1	TGCAGCGTCAGTTGGCAGGGGGCGATCAATGAGCAGTTCTTC	CSVSWQGAINEQFF
few	TRBD1	TRBV6-5	14	TRBJ1-4	TGTGCCAGCAGTTACTCTACAGGGGATGAAAAACTGTTTTTT	CASSYSTGDEKLFF
-	-	TRBV7-2	14	TRBJ2-2	TGTGCCAGCAGCCAACAGCCCAACACCGGGGAGCTGTTTTTT	CASSQQPNTGELFF
-	TRBD1	TRBV29-1	16	TRBJ2-6	TGCAGCGTGCTTCGACAGGGGGCTTTCGGGGCCAACGTCCTGACTTTC	CSVLRQGAFGANVLTF
few	TRBD1	TRBV5-1	17	TRBJ1-1	TGCGCCAGCAGCCGGGACAGGTCTACCTTTCTGAACACTGAAGCTTTCTTT	CASSRDRSTFLNTEAFF
-	TRBD1	TRBV5-4	14	TRBJ1-2	TGTGCCAGCAGACGCAGAGGGGGCGCAGGGGGCTACACCTTC	CASRRRGGAGGYTF
-	TRBD1	TRBV19	18	TRBJ2-7	TGTGCCAGTAGTGTTACGGGACAGGGGATCCGACGCACCTACGAGCAGTACTTC	CASSVTGQGIRRTYEQYF
-	-	TRBV5-1	12	TRBJ2-7	TGCGCCAGCAGCTATCTTGCGGACGAGCAGTACTTC	CASSYLADEQYF